Below, 5 T cell receptor beta chains from the same sample are listed, as sequenced in a study of blood T cell repertoires in COVID-19. The repertoire was sequenced with immunoSEQ multiplex PCR; TCRdb's copy has only in-frame clones and lacks some. The sample holds more than 250,000 clones, 85% to 90% seen once. Sequenced: peripheral blood. All receptors come from a man aged 18-30 years with active or convalescent COVID-19.

The V and J genes are TRBV4-2 and TRBJ1-3; TRBD1 matches at 11 bases. This CDR3 has 17 amino acids. Per the germline V gene, CDR1 is LGHNA and CDR2 is YNFKEQ. Unmatched junction bases numbered 5, after V lost 4 bases and J lost 0 bases. The CDR3: CASSPWTGGYSGNTIYF. The CDR3 nucleotides are TGTGCCAGCAGCCCTTGGACAGGGGGCTACTCTGGAAACACCATATATTTT.

The chain recombines TRBV9 with TRBJ2-1, with a weak D call TRBD1 (5 bases). From germline, CDR1 is SGDLS and CDR2 YYNGEE. The CDR3 length is 15 residues. The V end was cut by 1 base, the J end by 0 bases, with 8 bases between. CDR3 loop: CASSVYDSSYNEQFF. The CDR3 DNA sequence: TGTGCCAGCAGCGTATACGACAGCTCCTACAATGAGCAGTTCTTC. Supplemented by reference TRBV9 and TRBJ2-1, the full variable domain reads DSGVTQTPKHLITATGQRVTLRCSPRSGDLSVYWYQQSLDQGLQFLIQYYNGEERAKGNILERFSAQQFPDLHSELNLSSLELGDSALYFCASSVYDSSYNEQFFGPGTRLTVL.

The rearrangement joins TRBV29-1 to TRBJ2-7, with 8 bases matching TRBD1. The V gene's germline CDR1 is SQVTM and CDR2 ANQGSEA. CDR3 length equals 11 residues. The J segment lost 3 bases and the V segment lost 6 bases, leaving 1 base of the junction unmatched. In DNA, the CDR3 is TGCAGCGTACAGGGGGACTACGAGCAGTACTTC. It specifies CSVQGDYEQYF.

A word on this clone: This sample includes further DNA sequences coding for the same CDR3. V and J are TRBV18 and TRBJ1-2, with 8 bases identical to TRBD1. The CDR3 length is 13 residues. After removal of 3 bases from V and 7 bases from J, the junction contained 4 bases not matched to a gene. CDR1 and CDR2 (germline): KGHSH, LQKENI. The CDR3 DNA sequence: TGTGCCAGCTCACCGGGGACAGGCTCTGGCTACACCTTC. Its protein is CASSPGTGSGYTF.

Comment on this clone: A read error may produce the germline difference seen at one junction end. This chain joins TRBV7-2 and TRBJ2-5; 8 nucleotides agree with TRBD1. Germline V lookup: CDR1 SGHTA, CDR2 FQGNSA. There are 13 residues in the CDR3. CDR3 nucleotide sequence: TGTGCCAGCAGCTTAGTTCCAGGGGGCACCCTAAACTTC. Residues: CASSLVPGGTLNF.